A selection of T cell receptor beta chains follows, all from one sample in a study of Graves' ophthalmopathy and Graves' hyperthyroidism. MiXCR, applied by TCRdb to the multiplex PCR reads, yields one record per CDR3 protein. The repertoire holds 400,000 to 450,000 distinct CDR3 sequences, with roughly 21% as singletons. The sample taken for sequencing was peripheral blood. These receptors were obtained from a woman younger than 35 with stable Graves' hyperthyroidism. CDR3s include the opening cysteine and the closing phenylalanine or tryptophan. Only some rows state a clone size, as once, few, many or a class for expanded clones.

NA,TRBJ2-2,15,TRBV7-2,CASSPTGPHTGELFF
NA,TRBJ2-5,17,TRBV9,CASSPSYWTGGQETQYF
many,TRBJ2-5,14,TRBV12-3/TRBV12-4,CASSLWEYQETQYF
many,TRBJ1-2,11,TRBV29-1,CSVDGVYGYTF
NA,TRBJ2-5,14,TRBV7-8,CASSLWDRQETQYF
many,TRBJ2-7,13,TRBV20-1,CSASSGLNYGQYF
many,TRBJ1-5,17,TRBV12-3/TRBV12-4,CASSLKGAGSSNQPQHF
few,TRBJ2-2,13,TRBV7-9,CASSFTLGGELFF
many,TRBJ1-3,16,TRBV29-1,CSVRSPGQGPGNTIYF
many,TRBJ1-2,14,TRBV7-9,CASSLEGQSYGYTF
few,TRBJ2-7,15,TRBV10-3,CAISAGTSGFNEQYF
many,TRBJ1-1,13,TRBV10-1,CASSDGLDTEAFF
NA,TRBJ2-5,13,TRBV7-9,CASSFEVQETQYF
many,TRBJ2-7,15,TRBV3-1,CASSPPSAGIYEQYF
many,TRBJ1-1,16,TRBV28,CASSRPGAQIGTEAFF
many,TRBJ2-2,16,TRBV5-1,CASSLAGNSNTGELFF
many,TRBJ2-7,14,TRBV27,CASSFFGGTYEQYF
many,TRBJ2-5,14,TRBV20-1,CSARPRWGQETQYF
few,TRBJ2-7,13,TRBV11-2,CASSQLATYEQYF
many,TRBJ1-1,15,TRBV9,CASTPTGSDATEAFF
many,TRBJ2-7,14,TRBV5-1,CASRSDFETYEQYF
many,TRBJ2-5,17,TRBV19,CASSIGMTSGSGETQYF
NA,TRBJ2-5,20,TRBV20-1,CSARGRSGLAGESMWETQYF
many,TRBJ1-1,14,TRBV20-1,CSARERQVNTEAFF
many,TRBJ2-7,15,TRBV7-9,CASSLQTSGSYEQYF
NA,TRBJ2-5,13,TRBV10-3,CAISGRGEETQYF
NA,TRBJ1-3,11,TRBV28,CASSLEDTIYF
NA,TRBJ1-1,17,TRBV6-1,CASTNYRDRGQNTEAFF
many,TRBJ2-7,15,TRBV6-2/TRBV6-3,CASSPGLAGLWEQYF
many,TRBJ1-1,14,TRBV6-1,CASSEGGGNTEAFF
NA,TRBJ2-7,16,TRBV4-3,CASSQDLAVSSYEQYF
many,TRBJ1-2,15,TRBV7-2,CASSSPGQASSGYTF
many,TRBJ2-7,15,TRBV27,CASSSLQGKRYEQYF
many,TRBJ2-7,13,TRBV6-5,CASSYAGVYEQYF
many,TRBJ2-7,15,TRBV20-1,CSAPLGARSSYEQYF
once,TRBJ1-3,15,TRBV6-1,CASSKDSRSGNTIYF
many,TRBJ2-5,14,TRBV6-5,CASSYGSGVETQYF
many,TRBJ2-5,14,TRBV4-1,CASSQGSGLETQYF
many,TRBJ1-2,13,TRBV28,CASRPPTVYGYTF
NA,TRBJ2-4,10,TRBV7-2,CASSFNIQYF
many,TRBJ2-5,14,TRBV5-1,CASSGTTGKETQYF
many,TRBJ2-4,13,TRBV2,CASREGRQNIQYF
many,TRBJ1-1,13,TRBV12-3/TRBV12-4,CASTRQGSTEAFF
many,TRBJ1-5,14,TRBV12-3/TRBV12-4,CASSPEFSNQPQHF